This TCR beta chain was identified in a study of blood T cell repertoires in COVID-19. The germline V gene encodes CDR1 MGHRA and CDR2 YSYEKL. Trimming pared 4 bases from V and 0 bases from J, leaving 16 bases between. The CDR3 loop spans 18 amino acids. Sequenced by immunoSEQ multiplex PCR; TCRdb stores in-frame clones only, minus some. The data hold approximately 150,000 clones, with 65% to 80% observed a single time. The chain couples TRBV4-1 to TRBJ1-6; possibly TRBD1 for D (5 bases). Material for sequencing was peripheral blood. The clonotype was recovered from a man in his 60s with acute or convalescent COVID-19. The CDR3 DNA sequence: TGCGCCAGCAGCCCAGAAGACAGAACGATCTCCTATAATTCACCCCTCCACTTT. It specifies CASSPEDRTISYNSPLHF.